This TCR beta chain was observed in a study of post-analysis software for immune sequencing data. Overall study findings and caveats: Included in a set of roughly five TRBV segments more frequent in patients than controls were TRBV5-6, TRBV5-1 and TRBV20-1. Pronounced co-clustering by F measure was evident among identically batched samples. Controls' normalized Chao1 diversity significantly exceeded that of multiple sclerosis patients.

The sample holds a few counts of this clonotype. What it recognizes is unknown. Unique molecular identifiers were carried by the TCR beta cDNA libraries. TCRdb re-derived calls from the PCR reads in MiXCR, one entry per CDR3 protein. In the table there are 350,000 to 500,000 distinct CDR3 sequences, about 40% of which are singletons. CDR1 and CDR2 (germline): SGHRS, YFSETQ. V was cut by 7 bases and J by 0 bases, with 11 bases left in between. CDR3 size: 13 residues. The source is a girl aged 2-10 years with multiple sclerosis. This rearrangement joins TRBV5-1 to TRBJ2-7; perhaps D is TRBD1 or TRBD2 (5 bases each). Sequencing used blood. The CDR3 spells CASGGDPSYEQYF. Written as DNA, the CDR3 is TGCGCCAGCGGTGGGGACCCCTCCTACGAGCAGTACTTC.